A selection of T cell receptor beta chains follows, all from one sample in a study of shared clonotypes between healthy human individuals. Assay: immunoSEQ multiplex PCR; the TCRdb copy retains only in-frame clones and omits some. The table shows roughly 2.5 million clones, with more than 80% occurring only once. The sequenced sample consisted of naive CD4+ T cells sorted from blood. Source of these receptors: a man aged 18 to 29 in good health. Both conserved end residues are part of each CDR3. The D gene is left open where the match is weak. Clone size is stated in some rows and not others, as once, few, many or a class when expanded.

size	V	D	J	DNA	CDR3
.	TRBV18	.	TRBJ2-3	TGTGCCAGCTCACCACCAAGAGGGGGAAGCACAGATACGCAGTATTTT	CASSPPRGGSTDTQYF
.	TRBV30	TRBD1	TRBJ1-5	TGTGCCTGGAGTGGGGGCGGGACAGGGGATTTACAGCCCCAGCATTTT	CAWSGGGTGDLQPQHF
.	TRBV6-6	.	TRBJ2-3	TGTGCCAGCAGTTACGGGGAGGTAGATACGCAGTATTTT	CASSYGEVDTQYF
.	TRBV7-9	TRBD1	TRBJ1-1	TGTGCCAGCAGCCCGGACAGGGCAACAATGAACACTGAAGCTTTCTTT	CASSPDRATMNTEAFF
.	TRBV12-5	TRBD1	TRBJ1-2	TGTGCTAGTGGTTTGGGTGTACAGGGGATGGGCTATGGCTACACCTTC	CASGLGVQGMGYGYTF
.	TRBV7-9	.	TRBJ2-3	TGTGCCAGCAGCCACAGAAGTACTTATACGCAGTATTTT	CASSHRSTYTQYF
few	TRBV30	.	TRBJ1-1	TGTGCCTGGAGTGGGGGGGCCACTGAAGCTTTCTTT	CAWSGGATEAFF
.	TRBV4-1	.	TRBJ2-5	TGCGCCAGCAGCCTACAGGAAACCCAAGAGACCCAGTACTTC	CASSLQETQETQYF
.	TRBV11-2	.	TRBJ2-7	TGTGCCAGCAGCTTCCGCCAGGCGAGGTACGAGCAGTACTTC	CASSFRQARYEQYF
.	TRBV6-5	TRBD2	TRBJ2-7	TGTGCCAGCCGTTCCCTAGGGGAGGGCTCCTACGAGCAGTACTTC	CASRSLGEGSYEQYF
.	TRBV7-3	TRBD1	TRBJ2-7	TGTGCCAGCAGCCCCCGACAGGGAACCTACGAGCAGTACTTC	CASSPRQGTYEQYF
.	TRBV5-1	.	TRBJ1-4	TGCGCCAGCAGCTTGGTTGGCGAAAAACTGTTTTTT	CASSLVGEKLFF
.	TRBV28	TRBD1	TRBJ1-2	TGTGCCAGCAGTTTACTCTTCCGGGACAGGGGAGCCAACTATGGCTACACCTTC	CASSLLFRDRGANYGYTF
.	TRBV29-1	TRBD1	TRBJ2-7	TGCAGCGTTTCCTCGAGTGACAGGGCCAACGAGCAGTACTTC	CSVSSSDRANEQYF
few	TRBV19	TRBD1	TRBJ1-1	TGTGCCAGTAGTATCGACAGGGAGGGGACTGAAGCTTTCTTT	CASSIDREGTEAFF
.	TRBV4-3	.	TRBJ1-2	TGCGCCAGCAGCCAAGACTTCAGGGAGAACTATGGCTACACCTTC	CASSQDFRENYGYTF
.	TRBV29-1	TRBD2	TRBJ2-7	TGCAGCGTCGCGACTAGCGGCAGCCGAATAACCTACGAGCAGTACTTC	CSVATSGSRITYEQYF
.	TRBV5-4	.	TRBJ1-1	TGTGCCAGCAGCGTAGACGGGACATCCAACACTGAAGCTTTCTTT	CASSVDGTSNTEAFF
.	TRBV5-1	.	TRBJ2-3	TGCGCCAGCAGTGAGGTGGGGGAGGATACGCAGTATTTT	CASSEVGEDTQYF
.	TRBV6-5	.	TRBJ1-4	TGTGCCAGCAGTCCCAACCGACCGGAGAAACTGTTTTTT	CASSPNRPEKLFF
once	TRBV20-1	.	TRBJ2-1	TGCAGTGCTAGTCTCTACAATGAGCAGTTCTTC	CSASLYNEQFF
.	TRBV14	.	TRBJ2-1	TGTGCCAGCAGTCGGACGGGCGCGGGATACAATGAGCAGTTCTTC	CASSRTGAGYNEQFF
.	TRBV5-1	.	TRBJ2-7	TGCGCCAGCAGCTTGGATCTCGGTTCCGAGCAGTACTTC	CASSLDLGSEQYF
.	TRBV5-8	.	TRBJ1-4	TGTGCCAGCAGCTTCCTACAGCCGAATGAAAAACTGTTTTTT	CASSFLQPNEKLFF
.	TRBV9	TRBD1	TRBJ2-1	TGTGCCAGCAGCCAGGGGGAATCCTACAATGAGCAGTTCTTC	CASSQGESYNEQFF
.	TRBV6-5	.	TRBJ2-7	TGTGCCACCCAGGACTCTACCTACGAGCAGTACTTC	CATQDSTYEQYF
.	TRBV19	.	TRBJ1-2	TGTGCCAGTAGTATGAAGATGGGGGTTGGCTATGGCTACACCTTC	CASSMKMGVGYGYTF
.	TRBV2	TRBD1	TRBJ1-1	TGTGCCAGCAGTGAAGGACAGGGATTAGCTGAAGCTTTCTTT	CASSEGQGLAEAFF
.	TRBV7-9	TRBD2	TRBJ2-5	TGTGCCAGCACCAAACTAGCGGGGCAAGAGACCCAGTACTTC	CASTKLAGQETQYF
.	TRBV5-4	TRBD2	TRBJ2-7	TGTGCCAGCAGCTTTGGTGGGTCTGGGAGGGCCTCGTTGCAGTACTTC	CASSFGGSGRASLQYF
.	TRBV28	.	TRBJ2-7	TGTGCCAGCAGACCCGGGACACTATCCTACGAGCAGTACTTC	CASRPGTLSYEQYF
.	TRBV2	TRBD1	TRBJ2-1	TGTGCCAGCATTGGGACAGGGGGAGGAAATGAGCAGTTCTTC	CASIGTGGGNEQFF
.	TRBV4-3	TRBD1	TRBJ2-3	TGCGCCAGCAGCCTCCGGACAGGGGTTACAGATACGCAGTATTTT	CASSLRTGVTDTQYF
.	TRBV10-2	.	TRBJ2-7	TGCGCCAGCAGATTACCGGGACTGGGCGTGGGCGAGCAGTACTTC	CASRLPGLGVGEQYF
once	TRBV6-4	.	TRBJ1-2	TGTGCCACTAGTTCAGCCTATGGCTACACCTTC	CATSSAYGYTF
.	TRBV19	.	TRBJ1-1	TGTGCCAGTAGTAACCGGGGGACACTACTGAACACTGAAGCTTTCTTT	CASSNRGTLLNTEAFF
.	TRBV28	TRBD1	TRBJ2-7	TGTGCCAGCAGTTCCAGTACCAGGACAGGGGTCCCCTACGAGCAGTACTTC	CASSSSTRTGVPYEQYF
.	TRBV7-9	TRBD2	TRBJ2-7	TGTGCCAGCAGCTTGACTAGCGGGAGTTCCCACGAGCAGTACTTC	CASSLTSGSSHEQYF
.	TRBV7-6	.	TRBJ1-1	TGTGCCAGCTCGAACCGCGGGGGCGCTATTAACACTGAAGCTTTCTTT	CASSNRGGAINTEAFF
once	TRBV5-6	TRBD2	TRBJ2-3	TGTGCCAGCAGCTTGAGCGGGATTAGCACAGATACGCAGTATTTT	CASSLSGISTDTQYF